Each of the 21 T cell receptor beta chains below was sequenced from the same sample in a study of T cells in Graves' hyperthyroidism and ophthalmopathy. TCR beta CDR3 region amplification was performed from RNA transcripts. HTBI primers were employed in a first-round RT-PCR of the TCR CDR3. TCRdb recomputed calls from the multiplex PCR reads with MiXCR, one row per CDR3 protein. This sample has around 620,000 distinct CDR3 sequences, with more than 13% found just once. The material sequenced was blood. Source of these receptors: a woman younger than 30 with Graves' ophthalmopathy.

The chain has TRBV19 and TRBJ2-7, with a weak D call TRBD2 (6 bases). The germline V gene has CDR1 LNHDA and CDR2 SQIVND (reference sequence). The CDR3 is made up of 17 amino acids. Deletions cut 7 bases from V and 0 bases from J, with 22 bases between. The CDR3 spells CASTPTGGLSSSYEQYF. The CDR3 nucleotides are TGTGCCAGTACCCCCACTGGAGGACTATCGAGCTCCTACGAGCAGTACTTC.

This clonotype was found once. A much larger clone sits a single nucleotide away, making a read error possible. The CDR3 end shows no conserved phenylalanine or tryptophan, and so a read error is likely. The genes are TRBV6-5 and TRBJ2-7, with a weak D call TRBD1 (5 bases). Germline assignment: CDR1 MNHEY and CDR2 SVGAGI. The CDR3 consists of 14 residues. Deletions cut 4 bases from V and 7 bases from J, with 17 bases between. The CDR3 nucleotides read TGTGCCAGCAGTTTAGGCGAAGGGGCAGGGGAGCAGTACCTC. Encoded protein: CASSLGEGAGEQYL.

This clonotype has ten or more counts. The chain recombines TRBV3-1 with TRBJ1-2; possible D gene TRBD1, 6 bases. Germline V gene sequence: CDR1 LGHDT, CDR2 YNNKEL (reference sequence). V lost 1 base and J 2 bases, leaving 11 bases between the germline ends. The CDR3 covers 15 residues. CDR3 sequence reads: CASSQGDRSNYGYTF. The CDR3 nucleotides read TGTGCCAGCAGCCAAGGAGACAGGAGCAACTATGGCTACACCTTC. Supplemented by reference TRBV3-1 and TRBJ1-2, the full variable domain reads DTAVSQTPKYLVTQMGNDKSIKCEQNLGHDTMYWYKQDSKKFLKIMFSYNNKELIINETVPNRFSPKSPDKAHLNLHINSLELGDSAVYFCASSQGDRSNYGYTFGSGTRLTVV.

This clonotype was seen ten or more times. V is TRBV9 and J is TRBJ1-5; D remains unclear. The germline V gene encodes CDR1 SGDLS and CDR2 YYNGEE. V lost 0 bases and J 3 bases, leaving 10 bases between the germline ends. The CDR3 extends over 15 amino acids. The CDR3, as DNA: TGTGCCAGCAGCGTAGAGGACGGCCTCAATCAGCCCCAGCATTTT. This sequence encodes CASSVEDGLNQPQHF.

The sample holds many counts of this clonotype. The CDR3 is CATSRENTEAFF. The CDR3 DNA reads TGTGCCACCTCAAGGGAGAACACTGAAGCTTTCTTT. V is TRBV2 and J is TRBJ1-1; the D is unclear. Trimming pared 10 bases from V and 1 base from J, leaving 10 bases between. Germline V gives CDR1 SNHLY, CDR2 FYNNEI. The length of the CDR3 is 12 residues.

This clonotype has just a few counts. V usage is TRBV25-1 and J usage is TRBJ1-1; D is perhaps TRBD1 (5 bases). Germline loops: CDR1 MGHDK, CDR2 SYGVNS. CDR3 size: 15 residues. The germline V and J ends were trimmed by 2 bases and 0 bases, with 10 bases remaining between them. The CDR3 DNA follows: TGTGCCAGCAGTGAAAAGGGGTTGATGAACACTGAAGCTTTCTTT. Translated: CASSEKGLMNTEAFF.

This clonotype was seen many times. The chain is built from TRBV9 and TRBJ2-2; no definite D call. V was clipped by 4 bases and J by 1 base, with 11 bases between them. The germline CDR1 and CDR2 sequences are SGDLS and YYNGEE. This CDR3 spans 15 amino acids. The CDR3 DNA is TGTGCCAGCAGCCCCCCCCCGGGGAACACCGGGGAGCTGTTTTTT. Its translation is CASSPPPGNTGELFF.

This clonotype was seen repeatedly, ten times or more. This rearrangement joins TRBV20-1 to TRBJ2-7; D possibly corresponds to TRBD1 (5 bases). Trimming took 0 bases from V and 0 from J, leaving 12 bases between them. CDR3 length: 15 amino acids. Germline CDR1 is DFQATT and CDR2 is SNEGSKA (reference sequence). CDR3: CSARDWGASSYEQYF. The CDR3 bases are TGCAGTGCTAGAGATTGGGGCGCGAGCTCCTACGAGCAGTACTTC.

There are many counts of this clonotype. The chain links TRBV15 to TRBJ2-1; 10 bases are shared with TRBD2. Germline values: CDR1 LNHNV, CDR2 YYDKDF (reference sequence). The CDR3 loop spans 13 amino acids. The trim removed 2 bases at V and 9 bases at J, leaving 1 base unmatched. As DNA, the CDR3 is TGTGCCACCAGCAGAAAGCGGGAGGGTGAGCAGTTCTTC. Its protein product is CATSRKREGEQFF. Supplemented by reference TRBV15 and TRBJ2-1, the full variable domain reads DAMVIQNPRYQVTQFGKPVTLSCSQTLNHNVMYWYQQKSSQAPKLLFHYYDKDFNNEADTPDNFQSRRPNTSFCFLDIRSPGLGDTAMYLCATSRKREGEQFFGPGTRLTVL.

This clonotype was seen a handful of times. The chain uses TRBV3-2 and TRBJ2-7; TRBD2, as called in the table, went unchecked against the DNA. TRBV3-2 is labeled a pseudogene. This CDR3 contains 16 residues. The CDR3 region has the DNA TGTGCCAGCAGCCAAGATAGGGCCCTCCGATACTACGAGCAGTACTTC. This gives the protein CASSQDRALRYYEQYF.

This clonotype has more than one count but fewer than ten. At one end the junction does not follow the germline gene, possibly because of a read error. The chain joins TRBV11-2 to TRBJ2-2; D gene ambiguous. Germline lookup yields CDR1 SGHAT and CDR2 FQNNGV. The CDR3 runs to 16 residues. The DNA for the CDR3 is TGCGCCAGCAGCCAACCAAGGGATGTAGGCACCGGGGAGCTGTTTTTT. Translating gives CASSQPRDVGTGELFF.

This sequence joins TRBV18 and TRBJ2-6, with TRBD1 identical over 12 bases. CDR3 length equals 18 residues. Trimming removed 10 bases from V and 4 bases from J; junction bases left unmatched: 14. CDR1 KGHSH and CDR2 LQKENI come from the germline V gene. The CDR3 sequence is CATLRRGQGATGANVLTF. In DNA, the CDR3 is TGTGCCACCCTACGAAGGGGACAGGGGGCGACAGGGGCCAACGTCCTGACTTTC. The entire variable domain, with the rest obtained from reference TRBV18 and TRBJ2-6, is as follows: NAGVMQNPRHLVRRRGQEARLRCSPMKGHSHVYWYRQLPEEGLKFMVYLQKENIIDESGMPKERFSAEFPKEGPSILRIQQVVRGDSAAYFCATLRRGQGATGANVLTFGAGSRLTVL.

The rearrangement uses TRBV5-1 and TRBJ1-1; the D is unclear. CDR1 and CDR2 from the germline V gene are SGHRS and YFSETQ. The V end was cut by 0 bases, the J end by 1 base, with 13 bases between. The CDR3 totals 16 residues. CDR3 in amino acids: CASSLEGWEGNTEAFF. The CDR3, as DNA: TGCGCCAGCAGCTTGGAAGGGTGGGAAGGGAACACTGAAGCTTTCTTT.

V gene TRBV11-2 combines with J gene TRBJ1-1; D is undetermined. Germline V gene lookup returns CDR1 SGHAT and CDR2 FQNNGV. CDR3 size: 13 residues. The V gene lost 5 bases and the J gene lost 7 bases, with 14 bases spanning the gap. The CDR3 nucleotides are TGTGCCAGCAGCCCGATTGATCGCTTTGAAGCTTTCTTT. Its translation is CASSPIDRFEAFF.

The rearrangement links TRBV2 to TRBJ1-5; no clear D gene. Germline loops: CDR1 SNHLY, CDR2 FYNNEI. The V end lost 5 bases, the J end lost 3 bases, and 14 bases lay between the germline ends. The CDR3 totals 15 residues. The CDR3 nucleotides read TGTGCCAGCAGTTTCGTAGGGTTCAACAATCAGCCCCAGCATTTT. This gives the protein CASSFVGFNNQPQHF. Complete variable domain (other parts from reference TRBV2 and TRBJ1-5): EPEVTQTPSHQVTQMGQEVILRCVPISNHLYFYWYRQILGQKVEFLVSFYNNEISEKSEIFDDQFSVERPDGSNFTLKIRSTKLEDSAMYFCASSFVGFNNQPQHFGDGTRLSIL.

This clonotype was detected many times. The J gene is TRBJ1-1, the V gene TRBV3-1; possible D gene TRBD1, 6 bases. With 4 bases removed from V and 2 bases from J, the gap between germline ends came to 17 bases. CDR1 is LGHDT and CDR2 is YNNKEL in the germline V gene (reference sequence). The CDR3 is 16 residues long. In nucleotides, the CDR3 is TGTGCCAGCAGCCCCCCATGGAAAGGGGGAAACACTGAAGCTTTCTTT. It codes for CASSPPWKGGNTEAFF.

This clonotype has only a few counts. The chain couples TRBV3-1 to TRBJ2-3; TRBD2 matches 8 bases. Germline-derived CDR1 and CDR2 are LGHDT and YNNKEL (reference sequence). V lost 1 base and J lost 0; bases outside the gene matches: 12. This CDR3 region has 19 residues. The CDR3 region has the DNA TGTGCCAGCAGCCAAGTCAATAGCGGGAAGTGGGGAAGCACAGATACGCAGTATTTT. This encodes CASSQVNSGKWGSTDTQYF.

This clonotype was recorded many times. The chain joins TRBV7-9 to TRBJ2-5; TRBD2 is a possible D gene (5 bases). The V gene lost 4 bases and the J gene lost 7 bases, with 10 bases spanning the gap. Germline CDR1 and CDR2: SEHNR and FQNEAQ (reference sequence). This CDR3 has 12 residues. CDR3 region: CASSSGYLTQYF. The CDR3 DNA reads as TGTGCCAGCAGCTCGGGGTACTTGACCCAGTACTTC.

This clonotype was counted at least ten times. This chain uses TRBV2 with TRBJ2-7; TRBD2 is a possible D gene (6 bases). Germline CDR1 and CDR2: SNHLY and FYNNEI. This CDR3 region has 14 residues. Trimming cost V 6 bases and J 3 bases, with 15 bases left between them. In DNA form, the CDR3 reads TGTGCCAGCAGGGGGCTACGCGGGAACTACGAGCAGTACTTC. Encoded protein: CASRGLRGNYEQYF.

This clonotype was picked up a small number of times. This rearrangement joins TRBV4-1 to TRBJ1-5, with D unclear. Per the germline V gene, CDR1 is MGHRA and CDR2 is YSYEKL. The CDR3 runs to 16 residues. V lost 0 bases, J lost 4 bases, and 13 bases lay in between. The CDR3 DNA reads TGCGCCAGCAGCCAAGATGGCTCTGCCAGGAATCAGCCCCAGCATTTT. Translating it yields CASSQDGSARNQPQHF.

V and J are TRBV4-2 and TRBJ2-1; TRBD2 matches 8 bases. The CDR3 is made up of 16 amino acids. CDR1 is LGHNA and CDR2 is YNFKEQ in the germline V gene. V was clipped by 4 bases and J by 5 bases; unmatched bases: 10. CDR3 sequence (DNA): TGTGCCAGCAGCCCGGGCTGGACTAGCCAGGACAATGAGCAGTTCTTC. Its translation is CASSPGWTSQDNEQFF.